Included here is one T cell receptor beta chain sequence, with context. Its antigen is unidentified. The sample is drawn from a study of relationships among human T cell subsets. The study's findings and limits: V, D, J usage, CDR3 length and N-additions were similar across seven subsets.

Trimming cost V 5 bases and J 2 bases, with 8 bases left between them. Looked up from germline, CDR1 is SGHVS and CDR2 is FNYEAQ. The CDR3 consists of 13 residues. From mRNA, alpha and beta CDR3 regions were amplified using semiquantitative ARM-PCR. ARM-PCR used tagged nested gene-specific primers, then communal superprimers for exponential amplification. TCRdb used MiXCR to reprocess the multiplex PCR reads, holding one entry per CDR3 protein. The sample gives some 16,000 distinct CDR3 sequences, less than 80% of which show up once; 30% to 45% is in the top ten. Sequencing used total T cells sorted from blood. The origin of this receptor is a man between 40 and 49 years old in good health. The gene calls are TRBV7-6 and TRBJ2-3; D gene unclear. CDR3 protein: CASSATLTDTQYF. The CDR3 DNA is TGTGCCAGCAGCGCCACCCTCACAGATACGCAGTATTTT.